These 30 T cell receptor beta chains came from one sample sequenced in a study of graft-versus-host responses after intestinal transplantation. Their cognate antigens are unknown. Generated by immunoSEQ multiplex PCR, the TCRdb table keeps only in-frame clones and is missing some. In the table there are approximately 99,000 clones, 91% of which are singletons. The source was unstimulated CD4+ T cells sorted from spleen or lymph node cells, collected before transplant. These receptors originate from a human donor who was the organ donor for an intestinal transplant.

The chain has TRBV2 and TRBJ2-7, with 8 bases that match TRBD1. Germline CDR1 reads SNHLY; CDR2 reads FYNNEI. The CDR3 covers 17 residues. J gave up 2 bases and V 2 bases, and 11 bases lay outside the gene matches. The CDR3 DNA is TGTGCCAGCAGTGAAATTTGGGACAGGACCACCACCTACGAGCAGTACTTC. It encodes CASSEIWDRTTTYEQYF. Based on the CDR3 plus reference TRBV2 and TRBJ2-7, the full variable domain is EPEVTQTPSHQVTQMGQEVILRCVPISNHLYFYWYRQILGQKVEFLVSFYNNEISEKSEIFDDQFSVERPDGSNFTLKIRSTKLEDSAMYFCASSEIWDRTTTYEQYFGPGTRLTVT.

The chain joins TRBV13 to TRBJ2-5, with D perhaps TRBD1 (6 bases). The J call may be incorrect, as the DNA end agrees better with TRBJ2-7. Germline V gene lookup returns CDR1 PRHDT and CDR2 FYEKMQ (reference sequence). This CDR3 contains 14 residues. CDR3 protein: CASSLGQRTYEQYF. The CDR3 region has the DNA TGTGCCAGCAGCCTCGGACAGAGGACCTACGAGCAGTACTTC.

This chain uses TRBV4-3 with TRBJ2-4; tentative D call: TRBD2 (7 bases). V was trimmed by 0 bases and J by 5 bases, leaving 14 bases between them. This CDR3 is 16 amino acids long. Germline V gene data show CDR1 as LGHNA and CDR2 as YSLEER. The CDR3 coding sequence is TGCGCCAGCAGCCAAGAGCCGGGGGCGGGGGAAAACATTCAGTACTTC. Residues: CASSQEPGAGENIQYF.

The genes are TRBV19 and TRBJ1-5; D gene unclear. V lost 0 bases and J 7 bases, leaving 7 bases between the germline ends. This CDR3 comprises 13 residues. CDR1 and CDR2 (germline): LNHDA, SQIVND (reference sequence). The CDR3 DNA follows: TGTGCCAGTAGTATAGAAGGGAGGCAGCCCCAGCATTTT. This encodes CASSIEGRQPQHF.

The gene calls are TRBV6-5 and TRBJ1-2, with 9 positions matching TRBD1. V shed 6 bases and J 4 bases; nucleotides not matched to a gene: 9. CDR3 length: 15 amino acids. Germline CDR1 and CDR2: MNHEY and SVGAGI. The CDR3 DNA reads TGTGCCAGCAGCAAGGACAGGGGCGCGTTCTATGGCTACACCTTC. Protein product: CASSKDRGAFYGYTF.

This chain joins TRBV25-1 and TRBJ1-2; possible D gene TRBD1, 5 bases. The V gene's germline CDR1 is MGHDK and CDR2 SYGVNS. Trimming took 5 bases from V and 5 from J, leaving 9 bases between them. The CDR3 totals 12 residues. DNA for the CDR3: TGTGCCAGCAGTCTAGACAGATATGGCTACACCTTC. As protein: CASSLDRYGYTF.

The chain has TRBV4-3 and TRBJ1-5; D might be TRBD1 (5 bases). Germline CDR1 reads LGHNA; CDR2 reads YSLEER. The CDR3 consists of 13 residues. Trimming took off 4 bases at V and 7 bases at J, with 11 bases between the two ends. CDR3 in amino acids: CASSRPGPQPQHF. CDR3 bases: TGCGCCAGCAGCCGTCCAGGGCCCCAGCCCCAGCATTTT.

The V call is TRBV7-9, the J call TRBJ2-4; TRBD2 matches at 9 bases. The CDR3 runs to 17 residues. V was pared by 5 bases and J by 3 bases, with 11 bases of the junction left unmatched. The V gene's germline CDR1 is SEHNR and CDR2 FQNEAQ (reference sequence). CDR3 sequence reads: CASSPLQRGVGKNIQYF. In nucleotides, the CDR3 is TGTGCCAGCAGCCCCCTCCAGCGGGGGGTTGGCAAAAACATTCAGTACTTC.

V is TRBV5-1 and J is TRBJ1-2; no clear D. CDR3 length: 14 amino acids. Trimming removed 0 bases at V and 5 bases at J, with 11 bases between. The germline CDR1 and CDR2 sequences are SGHRS and YFSETQ. CDR3 residues: CASSLEVESYGYTF. The CDR3 nucleotides read TGCGCCAGCAGCTTGGAGGTGGAGTCTTATGGCTACACCTTC. The full variable domain, with the rest looked up from reference TRBV5-1 and TRBJ1-2, is KAGVTQTPRYLIKTRGQQVTLSCSPISGHRSVSWYQQTPGQGLQFLFEYFSETQRNKGNFPGRFSGRQFSNSRSEMNVSTLELGDSALYLCASSLEVESYGYTFGSGTRLTVV.

This clone has more than one count but fewer than ten. The V call is TRBV10-3, the J call TRBJ2-7; 7 bases match TRBD2. The germline V gene has CDR1 ENHRY and CDR2 SYGVKD. With V trimmed by 10 bases and J by 7 bases, 19 bases remained unmatched. This CDR3 comprises 15 residues. CDR3 in amino acids: CATSRGEGGVREQYF. The CDR3 region has the DNA TGTGCCACCAGCCGCGGTGAGGGAGGGGTGAGGGAGCAGTACTTC.

The genes are TRBV9 and TRBJ2-7, with 10 positions matching TRBD2. This CDR3 has 15 residues. Trimming at V came to 0 bases and at J to 6 bases, leaving 6 bases not matched to a gene. Germline values: CDR1 SGDLS, CDR2 YYNGEE. CDR3 amino acids: CASSVASGGPFEQYF. As DNA, the CDR3 is TGTGCCAGCAGCGTAGCTAGCGGGGGACCTTTCGAGCAGTACTTC.

V is TRBV4-1 and J is TRBJ2-7, with 10 positions matching TRBD2. With V trimmed by 2 bases and J by 0 bases, 10 bases remained unmatched. The CDR3 totals 18 residues. In germline, CDR1 is MGHRA, CDR2 YSYEKL. For the CDR3, the DNA is TGCGCCAGCAGCCAACTCGCCGGGACTAGCGTCTCCTCCTACGAGCAGTACTTC. Translating gives CASSQLAGTSVSSYEQYF.

This chain uses TRBV7-6 with TRBJ1-3, with D unclear. The germline V gene encodes CDR1 SGHVS and CDR2 FNYEAQ. The length of the CDR3 is 13 residues. V was shortened by 3 bases and J by 0 bases, with 3 bases between the two germline ends. CDR3 residues: CASSLSSGNTIYF. CDR3 sequence (DNA): TGTGCCAGCAGCTTGAGCTCTGGAAACACCATATATTTT.

This rearrangement joins TRBV4-1 to TRBJ2-3; perhaps TRBD1 as D (5 bases). Trimming took 2 bases from V and 3 from J, leaving 6 bases between them. The CDR3 covers 13 residues. Germline CDR1 reads MGHRA; CDR2 reads YSYEKL. CDR3 sequence: CASSQYRTDTQYF. CDR3 nucleotides: TGCGCCAGCAGCCAATACAGGACAGATACGCAGTATTTT.

The chain links TRBV29-1 to TRBJ2-3; TRBD2 matches at 7 bases. Germline V gives CDR1 SQVTM, CDR2 ANQGSEA. After removal of 8 bases from V and 3 bases from J, the junction contained 11 bases not matched to a gene. The CDR3 has 14 residues. CDR3 protein: CSLTGGVGTDTQYF. CDR3 DNA: TGCAGCTTAACGGGGGGTGTCGGGACAGATACGCAGTATTTT.

The V gene is TRBV19, the J gene TRBJ2-7; D is unresolved. Trimming cost V 7 bases and J 2 bases, with 15 bases left between them. CDR3 length: 14 residues. CDR1 is LNHDA, CDR2 SQIVND, per germline (reference sequence). The CDR3: CASIASVPPYEQYF. The CDR3 coding sequence is TGTGCCAGTATTGCGTCGGTCCCCCCCTACGAGCAGTACTTC. The variable domain in full, completed from reference TRBV19 and TRBJ2-7, reads DGGITQSPKYLFRKEGQNVTLSCEQNLNHDAMYWYRQDPGQGLRLIYYSQIVNDFQKGDIAEGYSVSREKKESFPLTVTSAQKNPTAFYLCASIASVPPYEQYFGPGTRLTVT.

This clone is a singleton in its sample. This rearrangement joins TRBV6-5 to TRBJ1-5, with TRBD1 identical over 9 bases. CDR3 length: 15 residues. V shed 5 bases and J 9 bases; nucleotides not matched to a gene: 11. Germline V lookup: CDR1 MNHEY, CDR2 SVGAGI. CDR3 residues: CASSHDRGGSSPQHF. CDR3 DNA sequence: TGTGCCAGCAGTCACGACAGGGGGGGATCCTCGCCCCAGCATTTT.

The chain is built from TRBV28 and TRBJ2-2; TRBD1 is a possible D gene (6 bases). CDR1 and CDR2 from the germline V gene are MDHEN and SYDVKM. The V end was cut by 6 bases, the J end by 1 base, with 9 bases between. This CDR3 is built from 14 residues. The CDR3 DNA reads as TGTGCCAGCAGAGGACAGTGGAACACCGGGGAGCTGTTTTTT. Translated: CASRGQWNTGELFF.

This chain links TRBV15 with TRBJ1-4, with D possibly TRBD1 on 6 matching bases. From germline, CDR1 is LNHNV and CDR2 YYDKDF (reference sequence). V lost 3 bases to trimming and J lost 0 bases, with 11 bases between them. The CDR3 has 16 amino acids. Here the CDR3 reads CATSSPTGPTNEKLFF. The DNA for the CDR3 is TGTGCCACCAGCAGCCCGACAGGCCCAACTAATGAAAAACTGTTTTTT.

There are a few counts of this clone. This rearrangement joins TRBV5-4 to TRBJ2-7; TRBD1 agrees at 10 bases. The CDR3 loop spans 15 amino acids. With V trimmed by 4 bases and J by 2 bases, 6 bases remained unmatched. Germline V gene sequence: CDR1 SGHNT, CDR2 YYREEE (reference sequence). Written as DNA, the CDR3 is TGTGCCAGCAGCGCCTGGGACAGGGGAGCCTACGAGCAGTACTTC. It encodes CASSAWDRGAYEQYF.

The V call is TRBV7-2, the J call TRBJ2-7, with 10 bases that match TRBD2. Germline V CDR1 and CDR2: SGHTA, FQGNSA. Trimming took 6 bases from V and 2 from J; bases not matched to a gene: 1. This CDR3 spans 13 amino acids. CDR3 nucleotide sequence: TGTGCCAGCAGGAGCGGGGGGGCCTACGAGCAGTACTTC. Translated, it gives CASRSGGAYEQYF.

This chain links TRBV6-5 with TRBJ1-4; the D gene is possibly TRBD1 (5 bases). V was pared by 5 bases and J by 2 bases, with 9 bases between. CDR1 MNHEY and CDR2 SVGAGI come from the germline V gene. The CDR3 contains 14 residues. The CDR3: CASSAGRTNEKLFF. The DNA of the CDR3 is TGTGCCAGCAGTGCAGGGAGGACTAATGAAAAACTGTTTTTT.

V usage is TRBV19 and J usage is TRBJ1-3; the D is unclear. The length of the CDR3 is 17 residues. Germline V lookup: CDR1 LNHDA, CDR2 SQIVND (reference sequence). V was shortened by 0 bases and J by 4 bases, with 16 bases between the two germline ends. The CDR3 spells CASSIDRRPGIGNTIYF. CDR3 sequence (DNA): TGTGCCAGTAGTATAGATCGGCGGCCGGGGATAGGAAACACCATATATTTT.

This chain connects TRBV6-6 to TRBJ2-5; TRBD2 aligns across 10 bases. Germline values: CDR1 MNHNY, CDR2 SVGAGI (reference sequence). The trim removed 5 bases at V and 4 bases at J, leaving 1 base unmatched. The CDR3 loop spans 13 amino acids. The CDR3 protein is CASSSGGAETQYF. CDR3 nucleotides: TGTGCCAGCAGTAGCGGGGGGGCAGAGACCCAGTACTTC.

V is TRBV6-5 and J is TRBJ2-5, with D possibly TRBD1 on 6 matching bases. Gene TRBJ2-7 matches the end of the DNA better, so the J call may be wrong. The CDR3 sequence is 12 residues long. Germline V CDR1 and CDR2: MNHEY, SVGAGI. This chain's CDR3 is CASSYQGYEQYF. CDR3 coding DNA: TGTGCCAGCAGTTACCAGGGGTACGAGCAGTACTTC.

This clone was seen a single time. The chain recombines TRBV9 with TRBJ1-1, with D tentatively TRBD1 (6 bases). The germline gives CDR1 SGDLS, CDR2 YYNGEE. The CDR3 contains 15 residues. Trimming took off 0 bases at V and 1 base at J, with 10 bases between the two ends. This CDR3 reads CASSVAGTPNTEAFF. CDR3 DNA sequence: TGTGCCAGCAGCGTAGCCGGGACACCGAACACTGAAGCTTTCTTT.

This clone was detected once. The chain carries TRBV30 and TRBJ2-2; possibly TRBD2 for D (5 bases). Trimming shortened V by 3 bases and J by 1 base, and 12 bases separated the two germline ends. The V gene's germline CDR1 is GTSNPN and CDR2 SVGIG (reference sequence). This CDR3 comprises 15 residues. The CDR3 DNA reads TGTGCCTGGAGCGGAGGCAGCCTGAACACCGGGGAGCTGTTTTTT. Protein: CAWSGGSLNTGELFF.

CDR3: CASSPRLAGGSYNEQFF. DNA of the CDR3: TGTGCCAGCAGCCCGAGACTAGCGGGGGGCTCCTACAATGAGCAGTTCTTC. The chain uses TRBV9 and TRBJ2-1; the match to TRBD2 covers 13 bases. The CDR3 loop spans 17 amino acids. V lost 4 bases to trimming and J lost 0 bases; unmatched junction nucleotides: 4. Germline loops: CDR1 SGDLS, CDR2 YYNGEE.

The CDR3 DNA reads as TGCGCCAGCAGCTTACAGGGACAGGGAACTGAAGCTTTCTTT. This encodes CASSLQGQGTEAFF. This chain uses TRBV5-1 with TRBJ1-1, with 9 nucleotides matching TRBD1. CDR3 length equals 14 residues. With 2 bases clipped from V and 5 bases from J, the junction kept 4 bases outside the gene matches. CDR1 is SGHRS and CDR2 is YFSETQ in the germline V gene.

The chain has TRBV2 and TRBJ2-5; 12 positions match TRBD2. The CDR3 consists of 13 residues. CDR1 SNHLY and CDR2 FYNNEI come from the germline V gene. Trimming cost V 7 bases and J 7 bases; bases outside gene matches: 4. The CDR3 DNA reads as TGTGCCAGCAAACTAGCGGGGGGAGGGACCCAGTACTTC. It specifies CASKLAGGGTQYF.